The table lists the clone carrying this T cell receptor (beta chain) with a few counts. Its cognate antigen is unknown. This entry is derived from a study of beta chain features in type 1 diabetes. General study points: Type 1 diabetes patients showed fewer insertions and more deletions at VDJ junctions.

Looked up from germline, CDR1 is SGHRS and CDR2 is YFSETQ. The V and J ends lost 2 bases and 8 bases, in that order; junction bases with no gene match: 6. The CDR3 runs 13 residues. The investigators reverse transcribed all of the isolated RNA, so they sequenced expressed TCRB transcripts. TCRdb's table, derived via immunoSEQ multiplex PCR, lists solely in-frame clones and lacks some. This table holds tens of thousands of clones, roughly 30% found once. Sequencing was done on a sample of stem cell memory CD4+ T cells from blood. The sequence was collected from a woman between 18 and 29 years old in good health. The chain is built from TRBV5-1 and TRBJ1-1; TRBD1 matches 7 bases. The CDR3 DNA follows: TGCGCCAGCAGCTTTATGGGACAGCAAGAAGCTTTCTTT. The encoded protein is CASSFMGQQEAFF.